A selection of T cell receptor beta chains follows, all from one sample in a study of post-analysis software for immune sequencing data. In TCRdb, the PCR reads were re-called with MiXCR into one record per CDR3 protein. The sample has hundreds of thousands of distinct CDR3 sequences; 45% are singletons. Input material: blood. The receptor source for this set is a girl aged 10-17 years with multiple sclerosis. Each CDR3 is given with its conserved first and last residue. Fields, in order: D gene, V gene, J gene, clone size, CDR3 protein, CDR3 DNA. A D gene is named only where the DNA matches it firmly. Where a row states a size, it is once, few, many or the class of an expanded clone; other rows omit it.

.	TRBV12-3/TRBV12-4	TRBJ1-1	.	CASRLLNTEAFF	TGTGCCAGCAGATTGTTGAACACTGAAGCTTTCTTT
TRBD1	TRBV20-1	TRBJ1-4	.	CSAREPGTGEDKLFF	TGCAGTGCTAGGGAACCCGGGACAGGGGAAGACAAACTGTTTTTT
TRBD1	TRBV6-2/TRBV6-3	TRBJ2-7	.	CASSYDRDYEQYF	TGTGCCAGCAGTTATGACAGGGACTACGAGCAGTACTTC
TRBD2	TRBV7-9	TRBJ2-3	.	CASSPTGTSGRGPDTQYF	TGTGCCAGCAGCCCAACCGGGACTAGCGGGAGGGGTCCAGATACACAGTATTTT
.	TRBV5-1	TRBJ2-3	many	CASSPGTDTQYF	TGTGCCAGCTCACCGGGCACAGATACGCAGTATTTT
TRBD1	TRBV18	TRBJ2-7	few	CASSQLAGTDIYEQYF	TGTGCCAGCTCACAACTCGCCGGGACAGACATCTACGAGCAGTACTTC
.	TRBV7-3	TRBJ2-3	few	CASSLIVGDTQYF	TGTGCCAGCAGCTTAATCGTGGGGGATACGCAGTATTTT
.	TRBV7-2	TRBJ2-5	.	CASSRSLGEGETQYF	TGTGCCAGCAGCCGGTCTTTGGGAGAGGGGGAGACCCAGTACTTC
.	TRBV6-2/TRBV6-3	TRBJ2-5	.	CATQWGRRSETQYF	TGTGCCACCCAATGGGGGCGGAGATCAGAGACCCAGTACTTC
.	TRBV20-1	TRBJ2-7	many	CSARTLITYEQYF	TGCAGTGCTAGGACCCTGATAACCTACGAGCAGTACTTC
TRBD1	TRBV7-9	TRBJ1-1	.	CASSSPSGTAFEAFF	TGTGCCAGCAGCTCCCCCTCCGGGACAGCCTTTGAAGCTTTCTTT